Presented here are 27 T cell receptor beta chains from one specimen sequenced in a study of blood T cell repertoires in COVID-19. The assay was immunoSEQ multiplex PCR, and TCRdb's table has in-frame clones only and misses some. The sample has about 69,000 clones; 90% are singletons. What was sequenced was peripheral blood. Source of these receptors: a man aged 50 to 60 with acute or convalescent COVID-19.

The chain combines TRBV6-5 with TRBJ2-5; TRBD2 matches at 12 bases. With 6 bases clipped from V and 1 base from J, the junction kept 3 bases outside the gene matches. The CDR3 has 15 amino acids. Germline assignment: CDR1 MNHEY and CDR2 SVGAGI. The CDR3 DNA reads as TGTGCCAGCAGGGGACTAGCGGGCTTCCAAGAGACCCAGTACTTC. This encodes CASRGLAGFQETQYF.

This rearrangement joins TRBV7-8 to TRBJ2-7; 10 nucleotides line up with TRBD1. This CDR3 is 14 amino acids long. Germline V gene sequence: CDR1 SGHVS, CDR2 FQNEAQ. The ends lost 5 bases at V and 4 bases at J; junction bases unmatched: 5. In DNA, the CDR3 is TGTGCCAGCAGCCGAAAGGGACAGGGGTACGAGCAGTACTTC. Protein product: CASSRKGQGYEQYF.

In its sample, this clone was seen once. The chain joins TRBV9 to TRBJ2-1, with 13 bases fitting TRBD2. This CDR3 spans 18 amino acids. Germline-derived CDR1 and CDR2 are SGDLS and YYNGEE. V dropped 4 bases and J dropped 0; count of bases not matched to a gene: 7. The CDR3 coding sequence is TGTGCCAGCAGCAAGGGACTAGCGGGGTTAAGCTCCTACAATGAGCAGTTCTTC. It codes for CASSKGLAGLSSYNEQFF.

The CDR3 protein is CSVRSSVYEQYF. For the CDR3, the DNA is TGCAGCGTTCGGTCTAGCGTGTACGAGCAGTACTTC. This chain links TRBV29-1 with TRBJ2-7, with a possible D match to TRBD2 (6 bases). The CDR3 length is 12 residues. Germline V gene lookup returns CDR1 SQVTM and CDR2 ANQGSEA. V was clipped by 5 bases and J by 4 bases, with 12 bases between them.

The J gene is TRBJ2-7, the V gene TRBV5-6, with D possibly matching TRBD1 (6 bases). This CDR3 comprises 14 residues. Germline V gene data show CDR1 as SGHDT and CDR2 as YYEEEE. The germline V and J ends were trimmed by 0 bases and 1 base, with 8 bases remaining between them. This CDR3 reads CASSLAGESYEQYF. DNA for the CDR3: TGTGCCAGCAGCTTGGCAGGGGAATCCTACGAGCAGTACTTC. Full variable domain (remainder filled in from reference TRBV5-6 and TRBJ2-7): DAGVTQSPTHLIKTRGQQVTLRCSPKSGHDTVSWYQQALGQGPQFIFQYYEEEERQRGNFPDRFSGHQFPNYSSELNVNALLLGDSALYLCASSLAGESYEQYFGPGTRLTVT.

The chain employs TRBV4-2 and TRBJ2-1; 14 nucleotides align to TRBD2. V trimming: 4 bases; J trimming: 5 bases; junction bases outside the gene matches: 1. The CDR3 length is 15 residues. Germline-derived CDR1 and CDR2 are LGHNA and YNFKEQ. CDR3 protein: CASSRGLAGDNEQFF. The CDR3 region has the DNA TGTGCCAGCAGCCGGGGACTAGCGGGGGACAATGAGCAGTTCTTC.

The chain employs TRBV5-4 and TRBJ2-5, with D possibly matching TRBD2 (6 bases). There are 14 residues in the CDR3. Trimming removed 4 bases from V and 1 base from J, with 11 bases in between. Germline V CDR1 and CDR2: SGHNT, YYREEE (reference sequence). The CDR3 is CASSQTGVQETQYF. CDR3 DNA: TGTGCCAGCAGCCAGACGGGAGTCCAAGAGACCCAGTACTTC. Full variable domain (rest looked up from reference TRBV5-4 and TRBJ2-5): ETGVTQSPTHLIKTRGQQVTLRCSSQSGHNTVSWYQQALGQGPQFIFQYYREEENGRGNFPPRFSGLQFPNYSSELNVNALELDDSALYLCASSQTGVQETQYFGPGTRLLVL.

The rearrangement joins TRBV6-5 to TRBJ2-5; 7 nucleotides agree with TRBD2. In germline, CDR1 is MNHEY, CDR2 SVGAGI. The CDR3 totals 14 residues. Trimming removed 2 bases from V and 4 bases from J; junction bases left unmatched: 4. CDR3 protein: CASSYGGGTETQYF. DNA for the CDR3: TGTGCCAGCAGTTACGGGGGGGGGACAGAGACCCAGTACTTC.

This chain connects TRBV3-1 (or the pseudogene TRBV3-2) to TRBJ2-1; D not resolved. The CDR3 is made up of 17 amino acids. Germline CDR1 LGHDT, CDR2 YNNKEL (reference sequence). The V end lost 4 bases, the J end lost 5 bases, and 21 bases lay between the germline ends. CDR3 in amino acids: CASSPPIPDPPDNEQFF. DNA for the CDR3: TGTGCCAGCAGCCCTCCCATTCCCGATCCTCCGGACAATGAGCAGTTCTTC.

In its sample, this clone was seen once. V gene TRBV7-8 combines with J gene TRBJ2-3; 10 bases agree with TRBD2. The germline gives CDR1 SGHVS, CDR2 FQNEAQ. There are 16 residues in the CDR3. The V gene end was trimmed by 0 bases and the J gene end by 2 bases; junction bases not matched to a gene: 2. The DNA of the CDR3 is TGTGCCAGCAGCTTAGCAGCGGGAGGGGACACAGATACGCAGTATTTT. It specifies CASSLAAGGDTDTQYF.

This clone was seen a single time. The V call is TRBV18, the J call TRBJ2-6; D remains ambiguous. Germline loops: CDR1 KGHSH, CDR2 LQKENI. The CDR3 consists of 17 residues. V was cut by 3 bases and J by 2 bases, with 14 bases left in between. The CDR3 coding sequence is TGTGCCAGCTCACCTAGAAACGCTGTTCCTGGGGCCAACGTCCTGACTTTC. Residues: CASSPRNAVPGANVLTF.

The chain uses TRBV5-4 and TRBJ2-3, with 8 bases that match TRBD2. This CDR3 is built from 15 residues. From germline, CDR1 is SGHNT and CDR2 YYREEE (reference sequence). With 1 base clipped from V and 4 bases from J, the junction kept 5 bases outside the gene matches. The CDR3: CASSLRAGDSDTQYF. The CDR3 DNA reads as TGTGCCAGCAGCTTGCGAGCGGGAGACTCAGATACGCAGTATTTT. Full variable domain (outside the CDR3, taken from reference TRBV5-4 and TRBJ2-3): ETGVTQSPTHLIKTRGQQVTLRCSSQSGHNTVSWYQQALGQGPQFIFQYYREEENGRGNFPPRFSGLQFPNYSSELNVNALELDDSALYLCASSLRAGDSDTQYFGPGTRLTVL.

J is TRBJ1-1 and V is TRBV24-1; D might be TRBD1 (5 bases). CDR1 and CDR2 from the germline V gene are KGHDR and SFDVKD. V lost 12 bases to trimming and J lost 3 bases, with 16 bases between them. This CDR3 has 13 residues. The CDR3 DNA is TGTGCCTCCAAGCGGGGGGAGCACACTGAAGCTTTCTTT. Protein sequence: CASKRGEHTEAFF.

This chain connects TRBV7-6 to TRBJ1-4; D is undetermined. Germline CDR1 is SGHVS and CDR2 is FNYEAQ. The CDR3 is 14 amino acids. V lost 4 bases, J lost 7 bases, and 13 bases lay in between. CDR3 DNA: TGTGCCAGCAGCTCTTCGATCCGGGGTGAAAAACTGTTTTTT. It yields the protein CASSSSIRGEKLFF.

The chain links TRBV14 to TRBJ1-4; D possibly corresponds to TRBD1 (5 bases). The CDR3 covers 13 residues. Trimming took 4 bases from V and 7 from J, leaving 10 bases between them. Germline CDR1 reads SGHDN; CDR2 reads FVKESK. CDR3 region: CASSRQGGEKLFF. CDR3 in DNA: TGTGCCAGCAGCCGGCAGGGAGGTGAAAAACTGTTTTTT.

The rearrangement links TRBV7-2 to TRBJ2-5, with a possible D match to TRBD1 (5 bases). The CDR3 is made up of 16 amino acids. Germline lookup yields CDR1 SGHTA and CDR2 FQGNSA. Between the trimmed V and J ends, which lost 1 base and 5 bases, there was a span of 17 bases. The chain's CDR3 is CASSLVVNDRKETQYF. CDR3 nucleotide sequence: TGTGCCAGCAGCTTAGTTGTCAACGACAGAAAGGAGACCCAGTACTTC.

This chain links TRBV19 with TRBJ1-5; D call uncertain. Germline CDR1 reads LNHDA; CDR2 reads SQIVND (reference sequence). CDR3 length equals 14 residues. V lost 8 bases, J lost 0 bases, and 11 bases lay in between. Here the CDR3 reads CASATVSSNQPQHF. The DNA for the CDR3 is TGTGCCAGTGCTACAGTTAGTAGCAATCAGCCCCAGCATTTT.

This clone was detected a few times. The gene calls are TRBV11-2 and TRBJ1-6; 7 bases fit TRBD1. Germline CDR1 is SGHAT and CDR2 is FQNNGV. This CDR3 has 13 residues. After removal of 5 bases from V and 8 bases from J, the junction contained 3 bases not matched to a gene. The DNA for the CDR3 is TGTGCCAGCAGCGGACAGGCCGATTCACCCCTCCACTTT. Encoded protein: CASSGQADSPLHF. Full variable domain (remainder filled in from reference TRBV11-2 and TRBJ1-6): EAGVAQSPRYKIIEKRQSVAFWCNPISGHATLYWYQQILGQGPKLLIQFQNNGVVDDSQLPKDRFSAERLKGVDSTLKIQPAKLEDSAVYLCASSGQADSPLHFGNGTRLTVT.

The CDR3 spells CASSEGQGIGGYTF. The CDR3 coding sequence is TGTGCCAGCAGTGAGGGACAGGGAATAGGGGGCTACACCTTC. This chain uses TRBV6-1 with TRBJ1-2, with 9 bases aligning to TRBD1. This CDR3 is built from 14 residues. The germline V gene encodes CDR1 MNHNS and CDR2 SASEGT. The V segment lost 3 bases and the J segment 8 bases; nucleotides outside the gene matches: 7.

The V gene is TRBV7-9, the J gene TRBJ2-7; TRBD2 matches at 8 bases. With V trimmed by 7 bases and J by 3 bases, 17 bases remained unmatched. The CDR3 covers 17 residues. Germline V gene sequence: CDR1 SEHNR, CDR2 FQNEAQ (reference sequence). The chain's CDR3 is CASTGGGPGTAFYEQYF. CDR3 sequence (DNA): TGTGCCAGCACCGGGGGGGGTCCCGGGACTGCCTTCTACGAGCAGTACTTC.

This clone was picked up one time. The genes are TRBV10-1 and TRBJ2-4; maybe TRBD1 (6 bases). The CDR3 is 14 amino acids. With 3 bases removed from V and 0 bases from J, the gap between germline ends came to 6 bases. Germline assignment: CDR1 WNHNN and CDR2 SYGVQD (reference sequence). Here the CDR3 reads CASSEGGAKNIQYF. The CDR3 DNA reads as TGCGCCAGCAGTGAAGGGGGAGCCAAAAACATTCAGTACTTC.

The chain links TRBV10-3 to TRBJ2-2; 11 bases agree with TRBD2. V trimming: 0 bases; J trimming: 5 bases; junction bases outside the gene matches: 2. CDR3 length: 16 residues. Germline V gene lookup returns CDR1 ENHRY and CDR2 SYGVKD. The CDR3, as DNA: TGTGCCATCAGTGAGTCGGGACTAGCGGAAACCGGGGAGCTGTTTTTT. As protein: CAISESGLAETGELFF.

This chain connects TRBV9 to TRBJ2-5; 8 bases agree with TRBD2. The CDR3 contains 13 residues. J lost 5 bases, V lost 5 bases, and 5 bases had no gene match. Germline-derived CDR1 and CDR2 are SGDLS and YYNGEE. The CDR3, as DNA: TGTGCCAGCAGTAAGCGGGAGCGGGAGACCCAGTACTTC. This encodes CASSKRERETQYF. Full variable domain (rest looked up from reference TRBV9 and TRBJ2-5): DSGVTQTPKHLITATGQRVTLRCSPRSGDLSVYWYQQSLDQGLQFLIQYYNGEERAKGNILERFSAQQFPDLHSELNLSSLELGDSALYFCASSKRERETQYFGPGTRLLVL.

The CDR3 coding sequence is TGTGCCAGCAGTAGAGACTTCACCTACGAGCAGTACTTC. Translation gives CASSRDFTYEQYF. V gene TRBV6-5 combines with J gene TRBJ2-7; no clear D. The CDR3 extends over 13 amino acids. Trimming took off 5 bases at V and 2 bases at J, with 10 bases between the two ends. Germline values: CDR1 MNHEY, CDR2 SVGAGI.

The rearrangement links TRBV27 to TRBJ2-7; a possible D gene is TRBD1 (6 bases). V lost 6 bases and J lost 2, with 20 bases in between. CDR3 length: 16 amino acids. From germline, CDR1 is MNHEY and CDR2 SMNVEV (reference sequence). In nucleotides, the CDR3 is TGTGCCAGCAGCTTAACGTGGGGGACACCTCCCTACGAGCAGTACTTC. Its translation is CASSLTWGTPPYEQYF.

This clone is a singleton in its sample. The V and J genes are TRBV7-6 and TRBJ1-5, with a tentative D call TRBD1 (5 bases). V lost 5 bases to trimming and J lost 0 bases, with 8 bases between them. Germline lookup yields CDR1 SGHVS and CDR2 FNYEAQ. This CDR3 comprises 14 residues. CDR3 coding DNA: TGTGCCAGCAGCCCGGGGGGTAGCAATCAGCCCCAGCATTTT. As protein: CASSPGGSNQPQHF.

The CDR3 protein is CASSPRGNNEQFF. DNA for the CDR3: TGTGCCAGCAGCCCCCGCGGGAACAATGAGCAGTTCTTC. The rearrangement uses TRBV7-9 and TRBJ2-1; D possibly corresponds to TRBD2 (6 bases). Between the trimmed V and J ends, which lost 5 bases and 5 bases, there was a span of 10 bases. Germline-derived CDR1 and CDR2 are SEHNR and FQNEAQ (reference sequence). This CDR3 spans 13 amino acids.